This passage covers 8 T cell receptor beta chains from one sample sequenced in a study of blood T cell repertoires in COVID-19. Measured with immunoSEQ multiplex PCR; TCRdb has only the in-frame clones, and not every one. The sample has about 120,000 clones; 85% are singletons. Sequences were obtained from peripheral blood. The receptors here all came from a man aged 55 to 70 with acute or convalescent COVID-19.

This chain links TRBV28 with TRBJ1-1; 8 positions match TRBD1. Germline V gene lookup returns CDR1 MDHEN and CDR2 SYDVKM. J gave up 4 bases and V 5 bases, and 12 bases lay outside the gene matches. This CDR3 is 16 amino acids long. As DNA, the CDR3 is TGTGCCAGCAGTGTCGACAGGGGATTACGGGCCACTGAAGCTTTCTTT. This codes for CASSVDRGLRATEAFF.

The rearrangement links TRBV7-2 to TRBJ2-6, with no clear D. Germline V lookup: CDR1 SGHTA, CDR2 FQGNSA. The CDR3 is made up of 16 amino acids. Between the trimmed V and J ends, which lost 1 base and 0 bases, there was a span of 7 bases. The CDR3 spells CASSLDRHSGANVLTF. The CDR3 nucleotides are TGTGCCAGCAGCTTAGACAGACACTCTGGGGCCAACGTCCTGACTTTC.

This chain connects TRBV29-1 to TRBJ1-5; 9 positions match TRBD1. CDR1 SQVTM and CDR2 ANQGSEA come from the germline V gene. The CDR3 consists of 15 residues. J lost 2 bases, V lost 4 bases, and 6 bases had no gene match. The CDR3 protein is CSVVPTGGGNQPQHF. The CDR3 nucleotides read TGCAGCGTTGTACCGACAGGGGGTGGCAATCAGCCCCAGCATTTT.

The chain is built from TRBV7-9 and TRBJ2-2; maybe TRBD2 (6 bases). The germline gives CDR1 SEHNR, CDR2 FQNEAQ (reference sequence). The CDR3 has 16 residues. V gave up 2 bases and J gave up 5 bases, with 15 bases separating them. CDR3 amino acids: CASSLTPGRSTGELFF. CDR3 DNA: TGTGCCAGCAGCTTAACACCCGGGAGAAGTACCGGGGAGCTGTTTTTT.

V and J are TRBV19 and TRBJ1-5; a possible D gene is TRBD1 (6 bases). Germline V gene data show CDR1 as LNHDA and CDR2 as SQIVND (reference sequence). The CDR3 spans 14 residues. With 0 bases removed from V and 7 bases from J, the gap between germline ends came to 10 bases. CDR3 protein: CASSIDQRGQPQHF. CDR3 coding DNA: TGTGCCAGTAGTATAGATCAAAGGGGGCAGCCCCAGCATTTT.

The J gene is TRBJ2-7, the V gene TRBV27; D is possibly TRBD1 (6 bases). Trimming cost V 3 bases and J 5 bases, with 14 bases left between them. In germline, CDR1 is MNHEY, CDR2 SMNVEV (reference sequence). The CDR3 loop spans 14 amino acids. Written as DNA, the CDR3 is TGTGCCAGCAGTTTTCGCGCAGGGGTCGACGAGCAGTACTTC. Translated, it gives CASSFRAGVDEQYF.

This rearrangement joins TRBV12-3 or TRBV12-4 to TRBJ1-1; D unresolved. This CDR3 contains 13 residues. V lost 10 bases, J lost 7 bases, and 19 bases lay in between. CDR3 coding DNA: TGTGCCATCCAGCCAACGGGAATCCTTGAAGCTTTCTTT. Its protein is CAIQPTGILEAFF.

V and J are TRBV5-5 and TRBJ2-3; 7 positions match TRBD1. The CDR3 loop spans 15 amino acids. The V segment lost 0 bases and the J segment 2 bases; nucleotides outside the gene matches: 3. The germline V gene has CDR1 SGHKS and CDR2 YYEKEE (reference sequence). DNA for the CDR3: TGTGCCAGCAGCTTGGTGGGACAGCTCACAGATACGCAGTATTTT. Residues: CASSLVGQLTDTQYF. Full variable domain (rest looked up from reference TRBV5-5 and TRBJ2-3): DAGVTQSPTHLIKTRGQQVTLRCSPISGHKSVSWYQQVLGQGPQFIFQYYEKEERGRGNFPDRFSARQFPNYSSELNVNALLLGDSALYLCASSLVGQLTDTQYFGPGTRLTVL.